This T cell receptor (beta chain) emerged from a study of T cell responses to AZD1222 COVID-19 vaccine. Study overall: Whether given at about 4 or about 12 weeks, second doses were pooled.

Repertoires were generated with immunoSEQ multiplex PCR, while TCRdb's copy carries only in-frame clones and drops some. The sample has about 150,000 clones, more than 90% seen once. Study findings and constraints: Following two doses of AZD1222, Spike-specific TCR breadth and depth rose. Unmutated variant regions are reportedly the target of nearly half of TCRs that are spike-specific.

To note about this clone: Its antigen is not known.

CDR3 size: 12 residues. Germline values: CDR1 LNHNV, CDR2 YYDKDF (reference sequence). V was shortened by 4 bases and J by 7 bases, with 8 bases between the two germline ends. The clonotype comes from an adult in good health. The chain has TRBV15 and TRBJ2-1, with no clear D. The material was peripheral blood, obtained on day 0 of AZD1222 vaccination. The CDR3 region has the DNA TGTGCCACCAGCAATATTGGGAATGAGCAGTTCTTC. This translates into CATSNIGNEQFF.